This TCR beta chain was sequenced during a study of shared clonotypes between healthy human individuals. Background on the study: Donors were a couple of women and three men aged 18 to 49. There were three CD4 naive, three CD4 memory, two CD8 naive and one CD8 memory plates per donor. Study-wide points: Non-shared clonotypes had lower generation probabilities than clonotypes shared by all four sorted-subset donors.

Data came from immunoSEQ multiplex PCR; TCRdb stores just in-frame clones and leaves some out. The sample includes some 2 million clones, 95% of them seen just once. This clone is a singleton in its sample. Antigen specificity is unknown. V lost 4 bases to trimming and J lost 5 bases, with 18 bases between them. Germline lookup yields CDR1 SGHDT and CDR2 YYEEEE. This CDR3 contains 15 residues. The sample taken for sequencing was naive CD4+ T cells sorted from blood. As to subset: CD45RA+ positively selected. The clonotype was recovered from a young man in good health. The gene calls are TRBV5-6 and TRBJ2-5; a possible D gene is TRBD1 (5 bases). CDR3: CASSLDLKGRETQYF. In DNA, the CDR3 is TGTGCCAGCAGCCTGGACCTAAAGGGGCGCGAGACCCAGTACTTC.